This T cell receptor beta chain was obtained from a study of cytomegalovirus exposure and HLA in healthy donors. Overall study: In a later analysis, the roughly 130 validation repertoires were reported to have used the same platform as the approximately 700 first-cohort repertoires.

Between the trimmed V and J ends, which lost 6 bases and 0 bases, there was a span of 9 bases. In germline, CDR1 is SGHTA, CDR2 FQGNSA. This CDR3 is 13 amino acids long. The study's findings and limits: Most TCR sequences were rare, but some public TCRs occurred in many donors. According to a later analysis, TCR clusters from the first cohort tended to co-occur in the 120 or so validation repertoires.

Points on this clone: Its antigen is currently unknown.

Repertoires were generated with immunoSEQ multiplex PCR, while TCRdb's copy carries only in-frame clones and drops some. The profile shows approximately 100,000 clones, about nine tenths of them singletons. This chain uses TRBV7-2 with TRBJ2-7; D is unclear. The sequencing sample was made of PBMCs. This receptor was taken from a woman aged 18 to 35 in good health and CMV-seronegative. DNA for the CDR3: TGTGCCAGCAGGGCTCCCAACTCCTACGAGCAGTACTTC. Encoded protein: CASRAPNSYEQYF.